This T cell receptor beta chain was found in a study of identical twins. This clonotype was counted only a few times. No antigen is known for it. The study, taken as a whole, reports: Its conclusions, products of cross-sectional statistical analysis, did not come from following the same donors. Within twin pairs, the out-of-frame alpha sequences they shared showed excess low generation probability. Possibly, invariant MAIT and iNKT cells partly confounded zero-insertion analyses.

Per germline, CDR1 MNHEY and CDR2 SMNVEV (reference sequence). Trimming stripped 2 bases from V and 0 bases from J, with 9 bases between. This CDR3 has 15 amino acids. Unique molecular identifiers were in the cDNA, with template-switch universal primer binding. TCRdb passed the 5' RACE reads through MiXCR, listing each CDR3 protein once. The table includes roughly 1,500,000 distinct CDR3 sequences, around a third detected once. The sequenced material came from cord blood. This receptor was identified in a newborn girl in good health. The rearrangement joins TRBV27 to TRBJ2-3; no reliable D call. The CDR3 sequence is CASSLHSRSTDTQYF. CDR3 in DNA: TGTGCCAGCAGTTTACATTCGCGGAGCACAGATACGCAGTATTTT.